Below are 17 T cell receptor beta chains sequenced from a single sample in a study of blood T cell repertoires in COVID-19. The table came from immunoSEQ multiplex PCR; TCRdb's copy has only in-frame clones and leaves some out. The table shows about 32,000 clones, with approximately 93% occurring only once. The source material was peripheral blood. Receptor source: a male donor with active COVID-19.

This chain joins TRBV6-2 or TRBV6-3 and TRBJ2-5, with 15 bases fitting TRBD2. This CDR3 spans 16 amino acids. Germline assignment: CDR1 MNHEY and CDR2 SVGEGT. V lost 4 bases, J lost 5 bases, and 5 bases stayed unmatched. The CDR3 DNA follows: TGTGCCAGCAGTTTGGGACTAGCGGGGGGCTCGGAGACCCAGTACTTC. It yields the protein CASSLGLAGGSETQYF.

The rearrangement uses TRBV12-3 or TRBV12-4 and TRBJ1-1, with D maybe TRBD1 (6 bases). The germline V and J ends were trimmed by 4 bases and 11 bases, with 17 bases remaining between them. This CDR3 spans 13 amino acids. CDR3 amino acids: CASSSGGGRMAFF. CDR3 nucleotide sequence: TGTGCCAGCAGTTCCGGGGGGGGGCGCATGGCTTTCTTT.

This clone came up a few times. This chain joins TRBV30 and TRBJ1-6, with a tentative D call TRBD1 (6 bases). The germline V gene has CDR1 GTSNPN and CDR2 SVGIG (reference sequence). V was shortened by 0 bases and J by 2 bases, with 14 bases between the two germline ends. This CDR3 region has 17 residues. Written as DNA, the CDR3 is TGTGCCTGGAGTGTAGGGGGGGGCGCACCCTATAATTCACCCCTCCACTTT. Amino acid sequence: CAWSVGGGAPYNSPLHF.

The chain combines TRBV5-1 with TRBJ1-4, with 7 bases lining up with TRBD1. V dropped 6 bases and J dropped 0; count of bases not matched to a gene: 14. Germline V gene data show CDR1 as SGHRS and CDR2 as YFSETQ. CDR3 length equals 18 residues. The CDR3 loop is CASKRTGGNRATNEKLFF. CDR3 nucleotide sequence: TGCGCCAGCAAAAGGACAGGTGGAAACCGCGCAACTAATGAAAAACTGTTTTTT.

The chain recombines TRBV7-8 with TRBJ2-5; a weak D match, TRBD2 (7 bases). Germline values: CDR1 SGHVS, CDR2 FQNEAQ. CDR3 length equals 15 residues. V gave up 5 bases and J gave up 5 bases, with 18 bases separating them. The CDR3 region has the DNA TGTGCCAGCAGCGGCGCCCCAGGGGAGGGGGAGACCCAGTACTTC. The encoded protein is CASSGAPGEGETQYF.

The chain uses TRBV7-2 and TRBJ2-5; possible D gene TRBD2, 6 bases. CDR1 is SGHTA and CDR2 is FQGNSA in the germline V gene. This CDR3 comprises 13 residues. V was shortened by 9 bases and J by 7 bases, with 18 bases between the two germline ends. CDR3 coding DNA: TGTGCCAGTAATGAGCTAAACGGGGGGACCCAGTACTTC. It codes for CASNELNGGTQYF.

The chain carries TRBV5-4 and TRBJ2-7; TRBD1 matches 7 bases. Losses at the gene ends were 1 base for V and 6 bases for J; bases not matched to a gene: 4. CDR3 size: 13 residues. CDR1 is SGHNT and CDR2 is YYREEE in the germline V gene (reference sequence). CDR3 region: CASSLSSGGEQYF. CDR3 in DNA: TGTGCCAGCAGCTTGAGTTCAGGGGGCGAGCAGTACTTC.

This rearrangement joins TRBV19 to TRBJ1-5; 7 bases match TRBD1. Germline CDR1 is LNHDA and CDR2 is SQIVND (reference sequence). This CDR3 is 15 amino acids long. V trimming: 6 bases; J trimming: 6 bases; junction bases outside the gene matches: 11. The CDR3 coding sequence is TGTGCCAGTAGCTTAAATGGCCGGGACAGTCAGCCCCAGCATTTT. Residues: CASSLNGRDSQPQHF. Variable domain in full (rest from reference TRBV19 and TRBJ1-5): DGGITQSPKYLFRKEGQNVTLSCEQNLNHDAMYWYRQDPGQGLRLIYYSQIVNDFQKGDIAEGYSVSREKKESFPLTVTSAQKNPTAFYLCASSLNGRDSQPQHFGDGTRLSIL.

CDR3 region: CASSLGTSLESYNEQFF. In nucleotides, the CDR3 is TGTGCCAGCAGCTTGGGGACTAGCTTGGAGTCCTACAATGAGCAGTTCTTC. J is TRBJ2-1 and V is TRBV5-6; 8 bases are a match to TRBD2. The CDR3 is 17 residues long. The germline V gene has CDR1 SGHDT and CDR2 YYEEEE. Trimming took 0 bases from V and 1 from J; bases not matched to a gene: 6.

This chain links TRBV7-9 with TRBJ1-4; TRBD1 might be the D (5 bases). Looked up from germline, CDR1 is SEHNR and CDR2 is FQNEAQ (reference sequence). The CDR3 extends over 16 amino acids. The V end lost 4 bases, the J end lost 8 bases, and 20 bases lay between the germline ends. CDR3 bases: TGTGCCAGCAGCTCCCGGAGTGGGGGGGTGACGGAAAAACTGTTTTTT. It encodes CASSSRSGGVTEKLFF.

The chain has TRBV27 and TRBJ2-7, with a tentative D call TRBD2 (5 bases). V was pared by 1 base and J by 1 base, with 14 bases between. The CDR3 has 16 residues. CDR1 is MNHEY, CDR2 SMNVEV, per germline (reference sequence). CDR3 nucleotides: TGTGCCAGCAGTTTATTTGCCGGGGTTAGGTCCTACGAGCAGTACTTC. The encoded protein is CASSLFAGVRSYEQYF.

This clone was detected a few times. The rearrangement joins TRBV9 to TRBJ1-2, with 9 bases lining up with TRBD1. The V and J ends lost 3 bases and 7 bases, in that order; junction bases with no gene match: 10. This CDR3 contains 15 residues. Germline values: CDR1 SGDLS, CDR2 YYNGEE. Written as DNA, the CDR3 is TGTGCCAGCAGCGCGGAACTGGACAGGGGCGGTGGCTACACCTTC. Its translation: CASSAELDRGGGYTF.

As DNA, the CDR3 is TGCGCCAGCAGCCAGCGCGGACTAGTCAATGAGCAGTTCTTC. Translating gives CASSQRGLVNEQFF. This chain joins TRBV4-3 and TRBJ2-1, with 7 bases lining up with TRBD2. Germline-derived CDR1 and CDR2 are LGHNA and YSLEER. CDR3 size: 14 residues. The V segment lost 3 bases and the J segment 6 bases; nucleotides outside the gene matches: 5.

The CDR3 DNA follows: TGCGCCAGCAGCTTGGGGGGACAGGGAGCGAGTCAGCCCCAGCATTTT. Protein product: CASSLGGQGASQPQHF. V gene TRBV5-1 combines with J gene TRBJ1-5; 9 bases align to TRBD1. Trimming cost V 0 bases and J 6 bases; bases outside gene matches: 7. Germline-derived CDR1 and CDR2 are SGHRS and YFSETQ. The CDR3 is made up of 16 amino acids.

The J gene is TRBJ2-7, the V gene TRBV30; unclear D gene. CDR1 is GTSNPN, CDR2 SVGIG, per germline (reference sequence). Trimming shortened V by 1 base and J by 4 bases, and 5 bases separated the two germline ends. This CDR3 region has 11 residues. As DNA, the CDR3 is TGTGCCTGGAGTGCTCGGTACGAGCAGTACTTC. This gives the protein CAWSARYEQYF.

This chain connects TRBV4-2 to TRBJ1-2; TRBD1 aligns across 8 bases. Germline values: CDR1 LGHNA, CDR2 YNFKEQ. With V trimmed by 1 base and J by 4 bases, 5 bases remained unmatched. This CDR3 has 15 amino acids. CDR3 loop: CASSQGPGGGYGYTF. CDR3 DNA sequence: TGTGCCAGCAGCCAAGGTCCAGGGGGCGGCTATGGCTACACCTTC.

This sequence joins TRBV11-2 and TRBJ1-2; D perhaps matches TRBD1 (5 bases). This CDR3 is 14 amino acids long. V was cut by 5 bases and J by 4 bases, with 14 bases left in between. Looked up from germline, CDR1 is SGHAT and CDR2 is FQNNGV. This CDR3 is CASSPSPDSYGYTF. CDR3 coding DNA: TGTGCCAGCAGCCCCTCGCCCGACAGCTATGGCTACACCTTC. The entire variable domain, with the rest obtained from reference TRBV11-2 and TRBJ1-2, is as follows: EAGVAQSPRYKIIEKRQSVAFWCNPISGHATLYWYQQILGQGPKLLIQFQNNGVVDDSQLPKDRFSAERLKGVDSTLKIQPAKLEDSAVYLCASSPSPDSYGYTFGSGTRLTVV.